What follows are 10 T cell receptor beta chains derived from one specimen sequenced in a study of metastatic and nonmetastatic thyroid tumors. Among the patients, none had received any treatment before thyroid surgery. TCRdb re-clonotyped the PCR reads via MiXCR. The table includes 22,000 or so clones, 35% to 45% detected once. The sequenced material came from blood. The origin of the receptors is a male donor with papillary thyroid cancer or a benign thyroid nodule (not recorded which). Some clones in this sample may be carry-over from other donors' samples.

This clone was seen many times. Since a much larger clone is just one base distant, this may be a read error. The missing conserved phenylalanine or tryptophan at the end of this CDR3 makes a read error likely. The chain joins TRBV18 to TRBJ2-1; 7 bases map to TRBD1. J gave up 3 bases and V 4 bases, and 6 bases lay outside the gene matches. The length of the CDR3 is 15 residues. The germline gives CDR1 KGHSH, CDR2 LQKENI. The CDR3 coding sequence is TGTGCCAGCTCACTACAGGGGTTGGGCTACAATGAGCAGTTCGTC. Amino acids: CASSLQGLGYNEQFV.

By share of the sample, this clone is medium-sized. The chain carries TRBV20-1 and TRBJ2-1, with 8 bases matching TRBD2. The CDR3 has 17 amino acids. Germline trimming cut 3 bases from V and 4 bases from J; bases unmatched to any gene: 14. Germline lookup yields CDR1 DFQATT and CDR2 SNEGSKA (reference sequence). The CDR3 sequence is CSASHLSGLGGYNEQFF. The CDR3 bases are TGCAGTGCTAGCCACTTGTCGGGACTAGGGGGATACAATGAGCAGTTCTTC.

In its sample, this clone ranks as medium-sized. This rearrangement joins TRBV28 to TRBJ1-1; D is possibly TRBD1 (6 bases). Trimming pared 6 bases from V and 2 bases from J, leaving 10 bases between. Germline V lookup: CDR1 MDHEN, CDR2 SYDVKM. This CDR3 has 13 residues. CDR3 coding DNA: TGTGCCAGCAGACGGACAGACAACACTGAAGCTTTCTTT. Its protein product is CASRRTDNTEAFF.

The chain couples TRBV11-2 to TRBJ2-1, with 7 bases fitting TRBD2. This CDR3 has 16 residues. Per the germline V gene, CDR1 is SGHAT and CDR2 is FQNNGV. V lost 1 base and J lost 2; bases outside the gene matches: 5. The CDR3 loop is CASSLVAGRTYNEQFF. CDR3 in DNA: TGTGCCAGCAGCTTAGTAGCGGGTCGAACCTACAATGAGCAGTTCTTC.

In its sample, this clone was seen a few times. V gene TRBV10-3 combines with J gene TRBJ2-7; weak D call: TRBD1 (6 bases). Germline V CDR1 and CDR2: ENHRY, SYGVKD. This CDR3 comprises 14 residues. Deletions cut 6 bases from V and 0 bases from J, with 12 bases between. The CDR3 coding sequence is TGTGCCATCAGCACCGGGACAACCTCCTACGAGCAGTACTTC. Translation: CAISTGTTSYEQYF.

The CDR3 region has the DNA TGCAGTGCTCCTGACGTGAACACTGAAGCTTTCTTT. It translates to CSAPDVNTEAFF. The chain combines TRBV20-1 with TRBJ1-1; D not resolved. CDR3 length: 12 residues. V was clipped by 5 bases and J by 0 bases, with 7 bases between them. Germline CDR1 reads DFQATT; CDR2 reads SNEGSKA (reference sequence).

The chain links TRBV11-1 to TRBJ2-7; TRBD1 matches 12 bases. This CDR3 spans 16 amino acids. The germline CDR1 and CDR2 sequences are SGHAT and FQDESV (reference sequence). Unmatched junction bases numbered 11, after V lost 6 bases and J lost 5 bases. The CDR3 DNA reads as TGTGCCAGCAGTCCCCTTAGGGACAGGGGGCATGACGAGCAGTACTTC. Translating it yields CASSPLRDRGHDEQYF.

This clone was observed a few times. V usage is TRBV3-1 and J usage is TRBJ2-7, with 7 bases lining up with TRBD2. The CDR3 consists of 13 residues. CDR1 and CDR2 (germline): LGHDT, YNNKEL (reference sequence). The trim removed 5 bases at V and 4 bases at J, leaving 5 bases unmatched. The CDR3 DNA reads TGTGCCAGCAGCTTCGGGACTAAATACGAGCAGTACTTC. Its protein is CASSFGTKYEQYF.

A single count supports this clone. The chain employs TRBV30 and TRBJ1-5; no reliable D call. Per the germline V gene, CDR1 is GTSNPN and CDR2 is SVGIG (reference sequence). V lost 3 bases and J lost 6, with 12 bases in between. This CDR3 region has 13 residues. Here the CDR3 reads CAWRGIGVQPQHF. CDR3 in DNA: TGTGCCTGGAGGGGGATAGGAGTTCAGCCCCAGCATTTT.

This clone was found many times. The CDR3 loop reads CSVDRTSKNTQYF. DNA of the CDR3: TGCAGCGTTGACAGGACTAGCAAAAATACGCAGTATTTT. This chain joins TRBV29-1 and TRBJ2-3, with TRBD2 identical over 8 bases. The trim removed 3 bases at V and 7 bases at J, leaving 6 bases unmatched. This CDR3 contains 13 residues. Germline lookup yields CDR1 SQVTM and CDR2 ANQGSEA.